These T cell receptor beta chains were read from a single sample in a study of regulatory T cells in long-lasting Graves disease. MiXCR was run by TCRdb on the multiplex PCR reads, yielding one entry per CDR3 protein. Here the sample spans around 500,000 distinct CDR3 sequences, more than 10% being singletons. The sample was also linked to a second study, of T cells in Graves' hyperthyroidism and ophthalmopathy.

Sequenced material: peripheral blood mononuclear cells (PBMCs), taken at new diagnosis, from a patient treated with antithyroid drugs. Receptors were obtained from a woman aged 30 to 39 with Graves disease. The CDR3 runs from the conserved cysteine through the conserved F or W. Each record gives: V gene, clone size, D gene, J gene, CDR3 protein, CDR3 DNA. A D gene is named only where the DNA matches it firmly. Clone size, where shown, is once, few, many, or a class for clones that have expanded.

TRBV19	-	-	TRBJ1-5	CASSIPQGASNQPQHF	TGTGCCAGTAGTATCCCCCAGGGCGCTAGCAATCAGCCCCAGCATTTT
TRBV4-2	-	-	TRBJ1-1	CASSQDVGGAEAFF	TGTGCCAGCAGCCAAGATGTTGGGGGAGCTGAAGCTTTCTTT
TRBV7-9	many	-	TRBJ2-7	CASSPSGLNEQYF	TGTGCCAGCAGTCCCAGTGGGTTAAACGAGCAGTACTTC
TRBV11-1	-	-	TRBJ2-7	CASSHLRAYEQYF	TGCGCCAGCAGCCATCTCCGAGCCTACGAGCAGTACTTC
TRBV2	many	-	TRBJ1-2	CASSEQGPQVGGRAF	TGTGCCAGCAGTGAACAGGGACCCCAGGTTGGCGGACGCGCCTTC
TRBV6-5	-	-	TRBJ2-7	CASSWSFSYEQYF	TGTGCCAGCAGTTGGTCCTTTTCCTACGAGCAGTACTTC
TRBV6-1	many	TRBD1	TRBJ2-1	CASRGSGTASSYNEQFF	TGTGCCAGCAGGGGGTCCGGGACAGCCAGCTCCTACAATGAGCAGTTCTTC
TRBV28	many	TRBD1	TRBJ2-1	CASSLTGVIGNEQFF	TGTGCCAGCAGTTTAACAGGGGTTATCGGGAATGAGCAGTTCTTC
TRBV20-1	many	-	TRBJ1-4	CSARGPGSYEKLFF	TGCAGTGCTAGAGGCCCAGGGTCGTATGAAAAACTGTTTTTT
TRBV7-2	many	-	TRBJ2-1	CASSLERQPNEQFF	TGTGCCAGCAGCTTAGAGAGACAGCCCAATGAGCAGTTCTTC
TRBV20-1	many	-	TRBJ1-1	CSAMKDMNTEAFF	TGCAGTGCAATGAAAGACATGAACACTGAAGCTTTCTTT
TRBV6-9	-	-	TRBJ1-3	CASSYPMAGSGNTIYF	TGTGCCAGCAGTTACCCAATGGCAGGCTCTGGAAACACCATATATTTT
TRBV6-9	-	TRBD1	TRBJ1-2	CASSSLRPGQGAYGYTF	TGTGCCAGCAGTTCCCTCCGCCCGGGACAGGGGGCCTATGGCTACACCTTC
TRBV20-1	few	-	TRBJ2-3	CSARATPASTDTQYF	TGCAGTGCTAGAGCGACACCAGCCAGCACAGATACGCAGTATTTT
TRBV6-5	few	-	TRBJ2-7	CASSLSGDIYEQYF	TGTGCCAGCAGTTTAAGCGGCGACATCTACGAGCAGTACTTC
TRBV7-8	many	-	TRBJ2-5	CASSLGDGIQETQYF	TGTGCCAGCAGCTTAGGAGACGGGATCCAAGAGACCCAGTACTTC
TRBV7-2	-	TRBD1	TRBJ1-2	CASSLNRGVIGYTF	TGTGCCAGCAGCTTAAACAGGGGTGTGATCGGCTACACCTTC
TRBV6-1	-	TRBD2	TRBJ2-3	CASSRSGRARDTQYF	TGTGCCAGCAGTCGCAGCGGGAGAGCCCGGGATACGCAGTATTTT
TRBV12-3/TRBV12-4	many	TRBD1	TRBJ1-5	CASSPGDSMYSNQPQHF	TGTGCCAGCAGTCCTGGGGACAGCATGTATAGCAATCAGCCCCAGCATTTT
TRBV7-9	few	TRBD1	TRBJ1-1	CASSLETGMNTEAFF	TGTGCCAGCAGCTTAGAGACAGGGATGAACACTGAAGCTTTCTTT
TRBV28	many	TRBD1	TRBJ2-6	CASSFPGGTGSGANVLTF	TGTGCCAGCAGTTTCCCAGGGGGCACGGGATCTGGGGCCAACGTCCTGACTTTC
TRBV4-1	-	-	TRBJ2-7	CASSHSQLNSYEQYF	TGCGCCAGCAGTCATTCACAGTTGAACTCCTACGAGCAGTACTTC
TRBV20-1	many	TRBD1	TRBJ2-1	CSARHTGGNEQFF	TGCAGTGCTAGACACACAGGGGGCAATGAGCAGTTCTTC
TRBV6-1	-	TRBD1	TRBJ1-5	CASSAGQGYQPQHF	TGTGCCAGCAGCGCCGGACAGGGGTATCAGCCCCAGCATTTT
TRBV19	-	-	TRBJ1-5	CASNTPAQGAQPQHF	TGTGCCAGTAACACTCCCGCACAGGGAGCTCAGCCCCAGCATTTT
TRBV4-1	-	TRBD1	TRBJ2-7	CASSQSETGISYEQYF	TGCGCCAGCAGCCAATCTGAGACAGGGATTTCCTACGAGCAGTACTTC
TRBV5-5	few	-	TRBJ2-6	CASARGAGANVLTF	TGTGCCAGCGCCCGGGGGGCCGGGGCCAACGTCCTGACTTTC
TRBV29-1	few	-	TRBJ2-1	CSVVEEGSFGQFF	TGCAGCGTTGTAGAGGAAGGCTCCTTCGGGCAGTTCTTC
TRBV4-1	many	TRBD2	TRBJ2-7	CASSLFISGTSHEQYF	TGCGCCAGCAGCCTATTCATAAGCGGGACCTCCCACGAGCAGTACTTC
TRBV6-5	many	TRBD1	TRBJ2-7	CASSYATGEIYEQYF	TGTGCCAGCAGTTACGCGACAGGGGAAATCTACGAGCAGTACTTC
TRBV7-9	many	TRBD2	TRBJ2-7	CASSSTLKLATAPSHYEQYF	TGTGCCAGCAGCTCCACCCTCAAACTAGCGACCGCCCCTTCTCACTACGAGCAGTACTTC
TRBV20-1	few	-	TRBJ2-3	CSARESTDTQYF	TGCAGTGCCAGGGAGAGCACAGATACGCAGTATTTT
TRBV19	many	TRBD1	TRBJ1-3	CASSLTGGSPLSGNTIYF	TGTGCCAGTAGTTTGACAGGGGGTTCTCCTCTCTCTGGAAACACCATATATTTT
TRBV12-3/TRBV12-4	many	TRBD2	TRBJ2-1	CASSFFQAGESGEQFF	TGTGCCAGCAGTTTTTTTCAGGCGGGAGAATCGGGAGAGCAGTTCTTC
TRBV14	few	TRBD1	TRBJ2-7	CASSYDRAYEQYF	TGTGCCAGCAGCTACGACAGGGCCTACGAGCAGTACTTC
TRBV12-5	-	-	TRBJ1-2	CASGLSHKRSGYTF	TGTGCTAGTGGTTTGAGCCACAAGCGTAGCGGCTACACCTTC
TRBV20-1	-	TRBD2	TRBJ2-6	CSASQREGLGRFRSGANVLTF	TGCAGTGCTAGCCAGCGGGAGGGCCTCGGGCGATTTCGGTCTGGGGCCAACGTCCTGACTTTC
TRBV6-2/TRBV6-3	many	TRBD1	TRBJ1-2	CACVEGAWYYGYTF	TGTGCCTGCGTAGAGGGGGCCTGGTACTATGGCTACACCTTC
TRBV28	many	-	TRBJ1-5	CASSLPSQPQHF	TGTGCCAGCAGTTTACCAAGTCAGCCCCAGCATTTT
TRBV20-1	many	TRBD1	TRBJ1-6	CSASTGLGDSPLHF	TGCAGTGCTTCGACAGGGTTAGGTGATTCACCCCTCCACTTT
TRBV5-1	few	TRBD1	TRBJ1-5	CASSLEGTDQPQHF	TGCGCCAGCAGCTTGGAGGGGACAGATCAGCCCCAGCATTTT
TRBV11-2	many	-	TRBJ2-1	CASSSLPRSYNEQFF	TGTGCCAGCAGCAGCCTACCACGCTCCTACAATGAGCAGTTCTTC
TRBV9	-	-	TRBJ1-4	CASSGGFNEKLFF	TGTGCCAGCAGCGGAGGCTTTAATGAAAAACTGTTTTTT
TRBV20-1	many	-	TRBJ1-2	CSAREGFGNYGYTF	TGCAGTGCTAGAGAAGGGTTTGGTAACTATGGCTACACCTTC
TRBV20-1	few	-	TRBJ1-6	CSASQRQDPSSYNSPLHF	TGCAGTGCTAGCCAAAGACAAGACCCGAGCTCCTATAATTCACCCCTCCACTTT
TRBV4-3	-	-	TRBJ2-2	CASSLTLGNAGELFF	TGCGCCAGCAGCCTCACCCTAGGGAACGCCGGGGAGCTGTTTTTT
TRBV27	few	TRBD1	TRBJ1-6	CASSLDRVGNSPLHF	TGTGCCAGCAGTTTGGACAGGGTCGGGAATTCACCCCTCCACTTT
TRBV18	many	-	TRBJ2-7	CASSGAGDYEQYF	TGTGCCAGCTCGGGGGCCGGGGACTACGAGCAGTACTTC
TRBV7-8	-	-	TRBJ1-3	CASSLSRRRDISRNTIYF	TGTGCCAGCAGCTTAAGTCGTAGACGGGACATAAGTCGAAACACCATATATTTT
TRBV7-2	many	-	TRBJ1-4	CASSSMGGLGEKLFF	TGTGCCAGCAGCTCCATGGGGGGTTTGGGGGAAAAACTGTTTTTT
TRBV15	many	-	TRBJ1-6	CATSRETNSPLHF	TGTGCCACCAGCAGAGAAACGAATTCACCCCTCCACTTT
TRBV6-1	many	TRBD1	TRBJ2-7	CASSPYGTGGRSSYEQYF	TGTGCCAGCAGTCCCTACGGGACAGGGGGCCGGAGCTCCTACGAGCAGTACTTC
TRBV27	many	-	TRBJ2-7	CASSFQAGSYEQYF	TGTGCCAGCAGTTTCCAGGCAGGCTCCTACGAGCAGTACTTC
TRBV6-1	few	TRBD2	TRBJ2-3	CASRWSGRVADTQYF	TGTGCCAGCAGATGGAGCGGGAGGGTCGCAGATACGCAGTATTTT
TRBV3-1	many	-	TRBJ2-2	CASSHDYPKATGELFF	TGTGCCAGCAGCCACGACTACCCAAAGGCCACCGGGGAGCTGTTTTTT
TRBV20-1	many	-	TRBJ2-3	CSAHSSTDTQYF	TGCAGTGCTCATTCCAGCACAGATACGCAGTATTTT
TRBV2	many	-	TRBJ2-7	CASSAFSGFGYEQYF	TGTGCCAGCAGTGCGTTTTCAGGTTTTGGTTACGAGCAGTACTTC